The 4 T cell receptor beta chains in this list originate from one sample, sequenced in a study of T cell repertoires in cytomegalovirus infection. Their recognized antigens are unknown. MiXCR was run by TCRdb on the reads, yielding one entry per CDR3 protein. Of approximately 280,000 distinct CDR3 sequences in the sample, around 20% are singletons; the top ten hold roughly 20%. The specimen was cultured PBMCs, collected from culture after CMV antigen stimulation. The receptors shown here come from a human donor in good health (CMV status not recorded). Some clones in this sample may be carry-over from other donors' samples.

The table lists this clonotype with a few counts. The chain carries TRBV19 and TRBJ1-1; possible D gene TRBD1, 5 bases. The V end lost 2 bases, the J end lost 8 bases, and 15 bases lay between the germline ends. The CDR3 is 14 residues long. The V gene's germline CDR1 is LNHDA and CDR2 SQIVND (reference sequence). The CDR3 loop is CASSIWGTNIEAFF. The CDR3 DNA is TGTGCCAGTAGTATATGGGGGACTAATATAGAAGCTTTCTTT. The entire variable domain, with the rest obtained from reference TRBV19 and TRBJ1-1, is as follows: DGGITQSPKYLFRKEGQNVTLSCEQNLNHDAMYWYRQDPGQGLRLIYYSQIVNDFQKGDIAEGYSVSREKKESFPLTVTSAQKNPTAFYLCASSIWGTNIEAFFGQGTRLTVV.

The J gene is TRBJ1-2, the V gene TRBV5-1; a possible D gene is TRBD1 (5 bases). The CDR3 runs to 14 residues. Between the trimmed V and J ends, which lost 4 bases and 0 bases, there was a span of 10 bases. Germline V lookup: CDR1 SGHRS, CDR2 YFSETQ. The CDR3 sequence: CASSPATANYGYTF. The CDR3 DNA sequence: TGCGCCAGCAGCCCAGCGACAGCTAACTATGGCTACACCTTC.

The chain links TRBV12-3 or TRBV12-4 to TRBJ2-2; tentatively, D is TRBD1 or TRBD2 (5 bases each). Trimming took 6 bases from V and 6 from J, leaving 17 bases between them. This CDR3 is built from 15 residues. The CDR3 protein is CASRGTGLSPGELFF. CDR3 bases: TGTGCCAGCAGGGGGACGGGGCTATCACCCGGGGAGCTGTTTTTT.

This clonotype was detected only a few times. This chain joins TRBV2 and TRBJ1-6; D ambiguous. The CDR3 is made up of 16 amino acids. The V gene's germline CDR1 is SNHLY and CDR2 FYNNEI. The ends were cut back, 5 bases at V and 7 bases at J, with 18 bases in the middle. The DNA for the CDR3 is TGTGCCAGCAGTTCCGACCAAGACCGTCGGAATTCACCCCTCCACTTT. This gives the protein CASSSDQDRRNSPLHF.